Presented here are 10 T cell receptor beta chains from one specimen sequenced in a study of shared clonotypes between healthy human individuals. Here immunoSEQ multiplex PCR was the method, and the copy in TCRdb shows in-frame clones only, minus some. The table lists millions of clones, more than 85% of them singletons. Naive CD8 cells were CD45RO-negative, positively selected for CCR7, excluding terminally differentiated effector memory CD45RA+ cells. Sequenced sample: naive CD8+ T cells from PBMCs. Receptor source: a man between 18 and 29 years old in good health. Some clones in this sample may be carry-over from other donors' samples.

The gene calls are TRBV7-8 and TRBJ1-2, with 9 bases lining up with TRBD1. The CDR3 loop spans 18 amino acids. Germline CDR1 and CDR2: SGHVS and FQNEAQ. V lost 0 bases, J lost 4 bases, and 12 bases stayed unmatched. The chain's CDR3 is CASSLAINPGQGSYGYTF. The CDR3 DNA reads TGTGCCAGCAGCTTAGCTATAAATCCGGGACAGGGCTCCTATGGCTACACCTTC. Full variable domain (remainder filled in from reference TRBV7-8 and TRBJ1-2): GAGVSQSPRYKVAKRGQDVALRCDPISGHVSLFWYQQALGQGPEFLTYFQNEAQLDKSGLPSDRFFAERPEGSVSTLKIQRTQQEDSAVYLCASSLAINPGQGSYGYTFGSGTRLTVV.

The CDR3 protein is CASSYGLADSYEQYF. CDR3 in DNA: TGTGCCAGCAGCTACGGACTAGCGGACTCCTACGAGCAGTACTTC. The rearrangement links TRBV6-6 to TRBJ2-7; TRBD2 matches 10 bases. CDR3 size: 15 residues. Trimming cost V 6 bases and J 0 bases; bases outside gene matches: 5. Germline V gene data show CDR1 as MNHNY and CDR2 as SVGAGI (reference sequence).

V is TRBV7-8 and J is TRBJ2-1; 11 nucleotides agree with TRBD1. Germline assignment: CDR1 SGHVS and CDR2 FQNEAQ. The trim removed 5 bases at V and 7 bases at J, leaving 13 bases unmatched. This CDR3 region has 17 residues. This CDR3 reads CASSQGPGQGALNEQFF. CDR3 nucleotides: TGTGCCAGCAGCCAGGGGCCCGGACAGGGGGCTTTGAATGAGCAGTTCTTC.

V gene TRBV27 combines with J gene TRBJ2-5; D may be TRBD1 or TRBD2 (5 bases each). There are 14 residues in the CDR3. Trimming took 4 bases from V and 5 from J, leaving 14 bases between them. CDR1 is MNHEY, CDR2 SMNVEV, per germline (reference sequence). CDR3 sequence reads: CASSWGTDEETQYF. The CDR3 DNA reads TGTGCCAGCAGTTGGGGGACGGACGAGGAGACCCAGTACTTC.

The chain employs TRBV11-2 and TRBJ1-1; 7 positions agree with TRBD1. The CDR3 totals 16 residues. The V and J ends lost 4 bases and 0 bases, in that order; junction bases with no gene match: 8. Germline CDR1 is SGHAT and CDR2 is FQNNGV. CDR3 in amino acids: CASSSGGQQMNTEAFF. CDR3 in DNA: TGTGCCAGCAGCTCGGGGGGACAGCAGATGAACACTGAAGCTTTCTTT.

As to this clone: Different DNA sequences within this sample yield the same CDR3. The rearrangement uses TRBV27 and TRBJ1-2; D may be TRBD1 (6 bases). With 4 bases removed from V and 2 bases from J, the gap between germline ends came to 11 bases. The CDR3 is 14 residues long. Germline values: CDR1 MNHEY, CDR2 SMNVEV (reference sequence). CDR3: CASSSQGPNYGYTF. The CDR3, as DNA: TGTGCCAGCAGTTCACAGGGACCCAACTATGGCTACACCTTC.

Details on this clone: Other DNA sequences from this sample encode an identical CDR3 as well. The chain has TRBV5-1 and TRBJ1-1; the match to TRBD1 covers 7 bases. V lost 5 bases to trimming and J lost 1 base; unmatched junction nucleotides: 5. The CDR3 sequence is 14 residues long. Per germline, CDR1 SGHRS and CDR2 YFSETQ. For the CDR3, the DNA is TGCGCCAGCAGTCCCGGGACAGAGAACACTGAAGCTTTCTTT. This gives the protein CASSPGTENTEAFF.

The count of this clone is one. CDR3 DNA: TGTGCCAGCTCACCACCGCTCCCCGACAGGGACTTTAACTATGGCTACACCTTC. This sequence encodes CASSPPLPDRDFNYGYTF. The chain recombines TRBV18 with TRBJ1-2; 7 positions agree with TRBD1. The CDR3 runs to 18 residues. Germline values: CDR1 KGHSH, CDR2 LQKENI. The junction had 11 bases not matched to a gene; V was cut back by 0 bases and J by 1 base.

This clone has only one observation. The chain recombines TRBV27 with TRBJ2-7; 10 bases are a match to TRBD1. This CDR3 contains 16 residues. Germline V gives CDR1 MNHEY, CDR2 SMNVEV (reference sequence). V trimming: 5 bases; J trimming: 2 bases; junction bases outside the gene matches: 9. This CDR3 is CASSPDRGRGPYEQYF. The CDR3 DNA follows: TGTGCCAGCAGTCCAGACAGGGGGCGCGGCCCCTACGAGCAGTACTTC.

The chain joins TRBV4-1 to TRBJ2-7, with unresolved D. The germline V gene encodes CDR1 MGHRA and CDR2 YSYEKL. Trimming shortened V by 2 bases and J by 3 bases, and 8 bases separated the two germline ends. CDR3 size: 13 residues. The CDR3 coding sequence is TGCGCCAGCAGCCAACGAGCCCACTACGAGCAGTACTTC. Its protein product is CASSQRAHYEQYF.